This passage covers 28 T cell receptor beta chains from one sample sequenced in a study of cytomegalovirus exposure and HLA in healthy donors. Here immunoSEQ multiplex PCR was the method, and the copy in TCRdb shows in-frame clones only, minus some. The repertoire holds 65,000 to 90,000 clones, about 95% seen once, with over 3% in the top ten. The specimen sequenced was PBMCs. The receptors here all came from a man younger than 35 in good health and CMV-seronegative.

The rearrangement joins TRBV4-2 to TRBJ1-2, with TRBD1 matching over 8 bases. CDR1 LGHNA and CDR2 YNFKEQ come from the germline V gene. The V and J ends lost 0 bases and 8 bases, in that order; junction bases with no gene match: 8. The CDR3 loop spans 15 amino acids. CDR3 amino acids: CASSQDRTGWRGYTF. The DNA for the CDR3 is TGTGCCAGCAGCCAAGATAGGACAGGGTGGAGAGGCTACACCTTC.

This chain connects TRBV7-9 to TRBJ1-5; a weak D match, TRBD1 (6 bases). The V end was cut by 5 bases, the J end by 7 bases, with 12 bases between. Germline V gene data show CDR1 as SEHNR and CDR2 as FQNEAQ (reference sequence). The length of the CDR3 is 13 residues. This CDR3 is CASSLTGEQPQHF. CDR3 DNA sequence: TGTGCCAGCAGCCTGACAGGTGAACAGCCCCAGCATTTT.

CDR3 amino acids: CASSLALGATGELFF. For the CDR3, the DNA is TGCGCCAGCAGCTTGGCTCTGGGGGCTACCGGGGAGCTGTTTTTT. This sequence joins TRBV5-1 and TRBJ2-2, with D maybe TRBD1 (6 bases). The V gene's germline CDR1 is SGHRS and CDR2 YFSETQ. Trimming removed 0 bases from V and 5 bases from J, with 11 bases in between. This CDR3 region has 15 residues.

This chain joins TRBV9 and TRBJ2-1; 10 bases align to TRBD2. CDR3 size: 16 residues. The trim removed 3 bases at V and 8 bases at J, leaving 11 bases unmatched. Per germline, CDR1 SGDLS and CDR2 YYNGEE. The CDR3 DNA reads as TGTGCCAGCAGCGCAACCCTAGCGGGGGCCTCGGATGAGCAGTTCTTC. Translation gives CASSATLAGASDEQFF.

The CDR3, as DNA: TGTGCCAGCAGGCAGGGGGCGAGGTTAGATGAAAAACTGTTTTTT. Translated: CASRQGARLDEKLFF. V usage is TRBV27 and J usage is TRBJ1-4, with TRBD1 identical over 8 bases. This CDR3 contains 15 residues. CDR1 and CDR2 from the germline V gene are MNHEY and SMNVEV (reference sequence). V lost 6 bases to trimming and J lost 6 bases; unmatched junction nucleotides: 9.

This sequence joins TRBV15 and TRBJ1-2; 7 positions match TRBD1. V was pared by 4 bases and J by 4 bases, with 3 bases of the junction left unmatched. Per the germline V gene, CDR1 is LNHNV and CDR2 is YYDKDF (reference sequence). The CDR3 is 13 residues long. The CDR3 coding sequence is TGTGCCACCAGCACGGACAGGACCTATGGCTACACCTTC. Protein product: CATSTDRTYGYTF. The full variable domain, with the rest looked up from reference TRBV15 and TRBJ1-2, is DAMVIQNPRYQVTQFGKPVTLSCSQTLNHNVMYWYQQKSSQAPKLLFHYYDKDFNNEADTPDNFQSRRPNTSFCFLDIRSPGLGDTAMYLCATSTDRTYGYTFGSGTRLTVV.

The chain has TRBV5-1 and TRBJ2-1, with TRBD2 identical over 13 bases. With V trimmed by 0 bases and J by 4 bases, 4 bases remained unmatched. Germline V gene lookup returns CDR1 SGHRS and CDR2 YFSETQ. CDR3 size: 17 residues. CDR3 bases: TGCGCCAGCAGCTTGGGACTAGCGGGGGGATCATACAATGAGCAGTTCTTC. The encoded protein is CASSLGLAGGSYNEQFF.

The rearrangement links TRBV2 to TRBJ2-3; 9 bases are shared with TRBD1. This CDR3 is 16 amino acids long. Germline V gene sequence: CDR1 SNHLY, CDR2 FYNNEI. V shed 4 bases, J shed 5 bases, and the junction held 10 bases outside the gene matches. CDR3 nucleotide sequence: TGTGCCAGCAGTGGGGACAGGGCCCCTGCCGTAGATACGCAGTATTTT. Protein sequence: CASSGDRAPAVDTQYF.

The rearrangement joins TRBV11-2 to TRBJ2-1; 7 bases are shared with TRBD2. The CDR3 spans 16 residues. Trimming at V came to 0 bases and at J to 4 bases, leaving 6 bases not matched to a gene. Germline V gives CDR1 SGHAT, CDR2 FQNNGV. The CDR3 sequence: CASSLDHQRGYNEQFF. CDR3 bases: TGTGCCAGCAGCTTAGATCACCAGCGGGGATACAATGAGCAGTTCTTC.

This chain uses TRBV10-3 with TRBJ2-7, with D perhaps TRBD1 (6 bases). The CDR3 spans 15 residues. Germline-derived CDR1 and CDR2 are ENHRY and SYGVKD. The V end was cut by 0 bases, the J end by 4 bases, with 13 bases between. The CDR3 region has the DNA TGTGCCATCAGTGAGTCGAGGTTAGACAGGTACGAGCAGTACTTC. Encoded protein: CAISESRLDRYEQYF.

The chain links TRBV6-5 to TRBJ2-7, with TRBD2 identical over 7 bases. The CDR3 sequence is 15 residues long. V trimming: 6 bases; J trimming: 6 bases; junction bases outside the gene matches: 14. Germline-derived CDR1 and CDR2 are MNHEY and SVGAGI. CDR3 coding DNA: TGTGCCAGCAGCCAGACACACGTGGGGGGGGTCGAGCAGTACTTC. Its protein product is CASSQTHVGGVEQYF.

The J gene is TRBJ1-6, the V gene TRBV29-1; 7 bases align to TRBD1. After removal of 2 bases from V and 10 bases from J, the junction contained 8 bases not matched to a gene. The CDR3 sequence is 14 residues long. In germline, CDR1 is SQVTM, CDR2 ANQGSEA. CDR3 bases: TGCAGCGTTGAAACAGGGGATCCGGGATCACCCCTCCACTTT. Translated, it gives CSVETGDPGSPLHF.

The CDR3 is CASSPDDRVNGYTF. The CDR3 DNA is TGTGCCAGCAGTCCCGATGACAGGGTGAACGGCTACACCTTC. The rearrangement uses TRBV28 and TRBJ1-2; 7 bases are shared with TRBD1. The CDR3 spans 14 residues. Trimming cost V 5 bases and J 8 bases; bases outside gene matches: 11. Per the germline V gene, CDR1 is MDHEN and CDR2 is SYDVKM.

This sequence joins TRBV28 and TRBJ1-5; maybe TRBD1 (5 bases). Trimming took off 4 bases at V and 4 bases at J, with 14 bases between the two ends. Per germline, CDR1 MDHEN and CDR2 SYDVKM. CDR3 length: 15 residues. The DNA for the CDR3 is TGTGCCAGCAGTTCGTGGGGCGAAGGAAATCAGCCCCAGCATTTT. This gives the protein CASSSWGEGNQPQHF.

This rearrangement joins TRBV13 to TRBJ1-5, with D hard to call. Germline V gives CDR1 PRHDT, CDR2 FYEKMQ (reference sequence). The germline V and J ends were trimmed by 0 bases and 3 bases, with 6 bases remaining between them. This CDR3 has 14 residues. The CDR3 coding sequence is TGTGCCAGCAGCTTAGGGTCAGTCAATCAGCCCCAGCATTTT. This gives the protein CASSLGSVNQPQHF. The full variable domain, its missing parts supplied by reference TRBV13 and TRBJ1-5, is AAGVIQSPRHLIKEKRETATLKCYPIPRHDTVYWYQQGPGQDPQFLISFYEKMQSDKGSIPDRFSAQQFSDYHSELNMSSLELGDSALYFCASSLGSVNQPQHFGDGTRLSIL.

The chain is built from TRBV27 and TRBJ1-5; 10 bases map to TRBD1. With V trimmed by 6 bases and J by 7 bases, 9 bases remained unmatched. The CDR3 is 15 residues long. Germline CDR1 is MNHEY and CDR2 is SMNVEV (reference sequence). CDR3 nucleotide sequence: TGTGCCAGCAGCACGACAGGGGGCGCGTACCAGCCCCAGCATTTT. Protein: CASSTTGGAYQPQHF.

This clone is a singleton in its sample. This chain uses TRBV19 with TRBJ1-5; 7 nucleotides align to TRBD1. The CDR3 loop spans 14 amino acids. V trimming: 7 bases; J trimming: 4 bases; junction bases outside the gene matches: 7. Germline V lookup: CDR1 LNHDA, CDR2 SQIVND (reference sequence). The CDR3, as DNA: TGTGCCAGTAATACAGGGGAGGTGAATCAGCCCCAGCATTTT. Translation: CASNTGEVNQPQHF.

The chain recombines TRBV18 with TRBJ1-1; 8 bases fit TRBD1. The junction had 12 bases not matched to a gene; V was cut back by 2 bases and J by 4 bases. Germline CDR1 reads KGHSH; CDR2 reads LQKENI. This CDR3 region has 17 residues. CDR3 bases: TGTGCCAGCTCACCATGGGACAGGCCGAACTCAGGCACTGAAGCTTTCTTT. Its translation is CASSPWDRPNSGTEAFF.

The chain is built from TRBV5-6 and TRBJ2-5; possibly TRBD1 for D (5 bases). Trimming pared 4 bases from V and 1 base from J, leaving 8 bases between. The CDR3 runs to 13 residues. The germline gives CDR1 SGHDT, CDR2 YYEEEE. For the CDR3, the DNA is TGTGCCAGCAGCCCAGACAGCCAAGAGACCCAGTACTTC. Its translation: CASSPDSQETQYF.

Worth noting for this clone: This sample includes further DNA sequences coding for the same CDR3. This chain connects TRBV25-1 to TRBJ1-2, with 7 bases fitting TRBD1. J was trimmed by 8 bases and V by 3 bases; bases with no gene match: 9. CDR3 length: 14 amino acids. CDR1 MGHDK and CDR2 SYGVNS come from the germline V gene. In nucleotides, the CDR3 is TGTGCCAGCAGTGATCCTTCGACAGGGAGAGGCTACACCTTC. Translated: CASSDPSTGRGYTF.

The genes are TRBV9 and TRBJ1-5; a weak D match, TRBD1 (6 bases). The length of the CDR3 is 15 residues. Germline CDR1 reads SGDLS; CDR2 reads YYNGEE. V gave up 4 bases and J gave up 4 bases, with 15 bases separating them. CDR3 sequence reads: CASSPQGGANQPQHF. CDR3 sequence (DNA): TGTGCCAGCAGCCCACAAGGGGGGGCGAATCAGCCCCAGCATTTT.

The chain recombines TRBV4-3 with TRBJ2-2; 7 bases align to TRBD1. Trimming removed 2 bases from V and 2 bases from J; junction bases left unmatched: 8. The V gene's germline CDR1 is LGHNA and CDR2 YSLEER. CDR3 length: 17 amino acids. The CDR3 reads CASSQPRTGGNTGELFF. DNA for the CDR3: TGCGCCAGCAGCCAACCGCGGACAGGAGGCAACACCGGGGAGCTGTTTTTT.

In the case of this clone: This CDR3 is also generated by other DNA sequences in the sample. The chain has TRBV18 and TRBJ1-1; 7 nucleotides agree with TRBD1. The germline V gene encodes CDR1 KGHSH and CDR2 LQKENI. V lost 9 bases, J lost 3 bases, and 4 bases stayed unmatched. This CDR3 region has 12 residues. The DNA of the CDR3 is TGTGCCAGTTCTGACAGGGACACTGAAGCTTTCTTT. Amino acid sequence: CASSDRDTEAFF.

This sequence joins TRBV9 and TRBJ2-3, with TRBD2 matching 10 bases. The CDR3 consists of 16 residues. In germline, CDR1 is SGDLS, CDR2 YYNGEE. Trimming at V came to 4 bases and at J to 4 bases, leaving 9 bases not matched to a gene. CDR3 sequence: CASSTQAGGPADTQYF. CDR3 DNA: TGTGCCAGCAGCACACAAGCGGGGGGGCCAGCAGATACGCAGTATTTT.

This chain joins TRBV7-8 and TRBJ2-7; tentative D call: TRBD2 (6 bases). CDR3 length: 14 residues. V lost 5 bases and J 1 base, leaving 12 bases between the germline ends. Germline V gene data show CDR1 as SGHVS and CDR2 as FQNEAQ. In DNA form, the CDR3 reads TGTGCCAGCAGCGGGGTACGGGAGTCCTACGAGCAGTACTTC. It translates to CASSGVRESYEQYF.

V and J are TRBV5-1 and TRBJ1-2, with 7 bases matching TRBD1. V was pared by 4 bases and J by 8 bases, with 8 bases of the junction left unmatched. Germline V gene lookup returns CDR1 SGHRS and CDR2 YFSETQ. This CDR3 spans 13 amino acids. CDR3 amino acids: CASSDRQGRGYTF. In DNA, the CDR3 is TGCGCCAGCAGCGACCGACAGGGACGCGGCTACACCTTC.

The gene calls are TRBV6-5 and TRBJ1-1; TRBD1 matches at 7 bases. The CDR3 totals 14 residues. Germline CDR1 MNHEY, CDR2 SVGAGI. After removal of 11 bases from V and 3 bases from J, the junction contained 12 bases not matched to a gene. The CDR3: CAATGQGRHTEAFF. In nucleotides, the CDR3 is TGTGCCGCGACAGGGCAGGGAAGACACACTGAAGCTTTCTTT.

V gene TRBV7-8 combines with J gene TRBJ2-3; D is possibly TRBD2 (5 bases). The V end lost 6 bases, the J end lost 6 bases, and 25 bases lay between the germline ends. In germline, CDR1 is SGHVS, CDR2 FQNEAQ. There are 17 residues in the CDR3. CDR3 loop: CASSHPPEGVERDTQYF. CDR3 DNA sequence: TGTGCCAGCAGTCATCCCCCCGAGGGCGTCGAACGGGATACGCAGTATTTT.